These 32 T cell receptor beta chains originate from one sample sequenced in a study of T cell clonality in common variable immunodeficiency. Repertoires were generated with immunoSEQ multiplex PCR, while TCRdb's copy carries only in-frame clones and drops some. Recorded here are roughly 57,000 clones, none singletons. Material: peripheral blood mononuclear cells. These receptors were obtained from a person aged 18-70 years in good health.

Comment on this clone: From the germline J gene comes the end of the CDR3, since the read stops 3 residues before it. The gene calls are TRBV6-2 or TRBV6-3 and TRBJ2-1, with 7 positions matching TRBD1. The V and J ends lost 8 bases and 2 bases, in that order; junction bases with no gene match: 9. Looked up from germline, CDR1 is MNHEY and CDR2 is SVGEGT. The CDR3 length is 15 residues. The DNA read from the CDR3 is TGTGCCAGCTCCCCCCCGGGGACAGCCTACAATGAG. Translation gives CASSPPGTAYNE. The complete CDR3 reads CASSPPGTAYNEQFF.

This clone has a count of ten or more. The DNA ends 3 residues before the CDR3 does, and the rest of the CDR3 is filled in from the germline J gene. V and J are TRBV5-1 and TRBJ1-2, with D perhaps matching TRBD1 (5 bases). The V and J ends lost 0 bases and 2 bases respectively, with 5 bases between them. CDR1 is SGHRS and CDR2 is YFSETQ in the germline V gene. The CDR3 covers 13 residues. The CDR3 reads CASSLEGNYGYTF. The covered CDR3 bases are TGCGCCAGCAGCTTGGAGGGGAACTATGGC.

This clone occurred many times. This CDR3 reads CASSESEGGLVDEQFF. The CDR3 bases that were read are TGTGCCAGCAGTGAAAGTGAAGGCGGACTGGTCGATGAG. The chain joins TRBV6-1 to TRBJ2-1, with D possibly matching TRBD2 (5 bases). The CDR3 end is not reached by the read, which stops 3 residues before it; the germline J gene fills it in. Trimming shortened V by 2 bases and J by 8 bases, and 19 bases separated the two germline ends. Germline V CDR1 and CDR2: MNHNS, SASEGT. This CDR3 spans 16 amino acids.

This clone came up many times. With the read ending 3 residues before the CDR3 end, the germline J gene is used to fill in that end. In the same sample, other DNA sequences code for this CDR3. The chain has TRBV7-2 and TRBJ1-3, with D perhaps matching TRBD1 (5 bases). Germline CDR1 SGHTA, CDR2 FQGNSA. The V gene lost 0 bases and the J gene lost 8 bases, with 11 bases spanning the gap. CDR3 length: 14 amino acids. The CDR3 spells CASSLAGAGDTIYF. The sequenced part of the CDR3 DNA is TGTGCCAGCAGCTTAGCAGGGGCCGGCGACACC.

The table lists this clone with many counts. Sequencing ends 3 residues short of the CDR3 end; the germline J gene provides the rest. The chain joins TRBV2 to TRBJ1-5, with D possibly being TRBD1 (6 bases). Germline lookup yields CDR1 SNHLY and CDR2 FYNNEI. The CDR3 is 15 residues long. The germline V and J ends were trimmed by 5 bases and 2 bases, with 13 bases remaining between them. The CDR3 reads CASSKTGRGNQPQHF. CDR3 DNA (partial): TGTGCCAGCAGTAAAACAGGGAGAGGCAATCAGCCC.

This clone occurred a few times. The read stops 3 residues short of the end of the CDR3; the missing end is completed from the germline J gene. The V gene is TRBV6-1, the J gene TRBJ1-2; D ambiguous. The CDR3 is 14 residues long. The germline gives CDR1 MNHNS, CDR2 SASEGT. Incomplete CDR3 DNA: TGTGCCAGCAGTGAACTAGCGGGAGCAGATACC. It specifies CASSELAGADT. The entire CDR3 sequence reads CASSELAGADTYTF.

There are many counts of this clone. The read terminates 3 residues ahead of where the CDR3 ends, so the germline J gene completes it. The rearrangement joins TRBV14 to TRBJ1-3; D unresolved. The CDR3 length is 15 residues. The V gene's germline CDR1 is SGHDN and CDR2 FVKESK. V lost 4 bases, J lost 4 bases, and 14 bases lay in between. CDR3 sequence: CASSPKGPIGNTIYF. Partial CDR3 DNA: TGTGCCAGCAGCCCTAAGGGTCCAATCGGAAACACC. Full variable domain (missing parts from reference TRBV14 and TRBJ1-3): EAGVTQFPSHSVIEKGQTVTLRCDPISGHDNLYWYRRVMGKEIKFLLHFVKESKQDESGMPNNRFLAERTGGTYSTLKVQPAELEDSGVYFCASSPKGPIGNTIYFGEGSWLTVV.

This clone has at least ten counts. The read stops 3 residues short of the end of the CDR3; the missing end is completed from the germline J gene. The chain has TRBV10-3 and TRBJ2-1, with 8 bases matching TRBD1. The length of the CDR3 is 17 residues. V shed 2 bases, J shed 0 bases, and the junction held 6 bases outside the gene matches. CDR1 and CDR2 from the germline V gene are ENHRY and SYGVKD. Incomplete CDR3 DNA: TGTGCCATCAGTGAGCGACAGGGGACGAGCTCCTACAATGAG. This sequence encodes CAISERQGTSSYNE. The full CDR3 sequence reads CAISERQGTSSYNEQFF.

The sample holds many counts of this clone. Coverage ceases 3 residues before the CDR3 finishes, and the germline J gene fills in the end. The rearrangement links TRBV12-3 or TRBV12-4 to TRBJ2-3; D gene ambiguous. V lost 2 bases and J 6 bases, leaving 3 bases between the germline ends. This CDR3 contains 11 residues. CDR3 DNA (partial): TGTGCCAGCAGTTTACGGGATACG. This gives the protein CASSLRDT. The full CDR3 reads CASSLRDTQYF.

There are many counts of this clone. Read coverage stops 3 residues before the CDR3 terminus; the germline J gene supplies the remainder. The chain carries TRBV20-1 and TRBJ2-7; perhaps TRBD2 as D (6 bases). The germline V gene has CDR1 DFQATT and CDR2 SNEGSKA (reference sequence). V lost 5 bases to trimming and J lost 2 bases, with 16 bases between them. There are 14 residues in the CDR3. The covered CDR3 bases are TGCAGTGCTCAACCCGTGCGGGGACCCTACGAG. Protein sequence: CSAQPVRGPYE. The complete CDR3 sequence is CSAQPVRGPYEQYF.

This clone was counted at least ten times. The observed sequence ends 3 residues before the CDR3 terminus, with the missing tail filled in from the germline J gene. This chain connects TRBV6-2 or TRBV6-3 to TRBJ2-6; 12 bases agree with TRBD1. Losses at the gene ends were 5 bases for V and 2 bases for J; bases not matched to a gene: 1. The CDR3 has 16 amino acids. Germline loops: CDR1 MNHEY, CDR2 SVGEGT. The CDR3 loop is CASSRDRGPGANVLTF. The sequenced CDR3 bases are TGTGCCAGCAGTCGGGACAGGGGGCCTGGGGCCAACGTC.

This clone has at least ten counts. The CDR3 sequence is CAISAHSGKMDTEAFF. The covered CDR3 bases are TGTGCCATCAGTGCGCACTCAGGAAAGATGGACACTGAA. The chain employs TRBV10-3 and TRBJ1-1, with D unclear. The read is 3 residues too short to cover the CDR3 end, so that end is filled in from the germline J gene. The ends were cut back, 4 bases at V and 3 bases at J, with 18 bases in the middle. The CDR3 is 16 amino acids. CDR1 ENHRY and CDR2 SYGVKD come from the germline V gene.

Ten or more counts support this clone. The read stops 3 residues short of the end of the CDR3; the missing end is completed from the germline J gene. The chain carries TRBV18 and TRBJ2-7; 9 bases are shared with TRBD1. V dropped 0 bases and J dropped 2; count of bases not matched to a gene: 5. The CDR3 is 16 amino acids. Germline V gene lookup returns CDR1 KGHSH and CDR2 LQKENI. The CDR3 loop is CASSPPLQGAPYEQYF. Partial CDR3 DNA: TGTGCCAGCTCACCACCCCTACAGGGGGCCCCCTACGAG.

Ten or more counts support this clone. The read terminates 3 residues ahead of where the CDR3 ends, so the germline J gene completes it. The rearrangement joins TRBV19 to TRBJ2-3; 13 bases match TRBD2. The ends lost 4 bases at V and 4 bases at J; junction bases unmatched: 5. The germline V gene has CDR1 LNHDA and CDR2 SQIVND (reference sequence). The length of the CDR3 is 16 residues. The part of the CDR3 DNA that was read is TGTGCCAGTAGTACCTGGACTAGCGGGGGCGCAGATACG. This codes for CASSTWTSGGADT. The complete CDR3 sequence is CASSTWTSGGADTQYF.

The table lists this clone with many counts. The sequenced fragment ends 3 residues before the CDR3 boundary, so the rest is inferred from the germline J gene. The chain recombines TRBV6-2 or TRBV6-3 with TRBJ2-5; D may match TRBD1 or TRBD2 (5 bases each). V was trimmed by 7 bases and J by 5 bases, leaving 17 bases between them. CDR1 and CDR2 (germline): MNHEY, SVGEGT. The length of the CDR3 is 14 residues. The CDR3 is CASMKGARRETQYF. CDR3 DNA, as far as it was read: TGTGCCAGCATGAAAGGGGCGCGGAGGGAGACC.

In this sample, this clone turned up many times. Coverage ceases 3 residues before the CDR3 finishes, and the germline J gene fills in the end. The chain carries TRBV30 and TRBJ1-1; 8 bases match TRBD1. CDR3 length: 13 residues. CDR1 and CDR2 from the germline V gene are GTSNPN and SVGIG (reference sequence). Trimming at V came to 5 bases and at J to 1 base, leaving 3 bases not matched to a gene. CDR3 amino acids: CAWGTGGNTEAFF. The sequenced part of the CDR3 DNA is TGTGCCTGGGGGACAGGTGGGAACACTGAA.

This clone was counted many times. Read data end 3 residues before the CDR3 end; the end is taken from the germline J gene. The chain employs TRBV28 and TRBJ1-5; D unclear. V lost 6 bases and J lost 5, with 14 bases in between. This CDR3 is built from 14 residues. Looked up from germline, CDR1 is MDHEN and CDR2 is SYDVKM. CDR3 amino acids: CASSTHSGDQPQHF. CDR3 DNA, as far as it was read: TGTGCCAGCAGCACCCACAGTGGAGATCAGCCC. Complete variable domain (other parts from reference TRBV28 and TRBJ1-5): DVKVTQSSRYLVKRTGEKVFLECVQDMDHENMFWYRQDPGLGLRLIYFSYDVKMKEKGDIPEGYSVSREKKERFSLILESASTNQTSMYLCASSTHSGDQPQHFGDGTRLSIL.

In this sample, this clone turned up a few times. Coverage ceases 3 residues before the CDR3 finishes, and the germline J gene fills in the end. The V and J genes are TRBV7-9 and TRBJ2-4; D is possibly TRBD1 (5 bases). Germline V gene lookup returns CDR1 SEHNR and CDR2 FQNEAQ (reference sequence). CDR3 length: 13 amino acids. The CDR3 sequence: CASSSNQGYGQYF. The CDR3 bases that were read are TGTGCCAGCAGCTCCAACCAGGGCTATGGT.

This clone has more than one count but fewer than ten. CDR3 in amino acids: CAWSVLWGLDLDTYTF. The part of the CDR3 DNA that was read is TGTGCCTGGAGTGTACTGTGGGGACTAGATCTGGATACC. The gene calls are TRBV30 and TRBJ1-2; tentative D call: TRBD1 (5 bases). The read comes to an end 3 residues before the CDR3 does, leaving the germline J gene to fill in the end. The CDR3 loop spans 16 amino acids. Germline CDR1 is GTSNPN and CDR2 is SVGIG (reference sequence).

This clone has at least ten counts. CDR3 sequence reads: CSARQGKFTIVADQPQYF. The CDR3 bases that were read are TGCAGTGCTCGACAGGGGAAGTTTACGATTGTGGCCGATCAGCCT. The gene calls are TRBV20-1 and TRBJ2-4; TRBD1 agrees at 8 bases. Read data end 3 residues before the CDR3 end; the end is taken from the germline J gene. The CDR3 is 18 residues long. Germline V gene sequence: CDR1 DFQATT, CDR2 SNEGSKA (reference sequence).

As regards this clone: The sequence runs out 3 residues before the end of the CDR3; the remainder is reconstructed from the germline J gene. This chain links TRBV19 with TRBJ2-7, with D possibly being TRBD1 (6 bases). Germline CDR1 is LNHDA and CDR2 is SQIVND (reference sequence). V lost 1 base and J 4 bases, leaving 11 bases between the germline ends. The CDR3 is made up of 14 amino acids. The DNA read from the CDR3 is TGTGCCAGTAGTATAGGGGCAGGGGAGTACGAG. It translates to CASSIGAGEYE. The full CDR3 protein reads CASSIGAGEYEQYF.

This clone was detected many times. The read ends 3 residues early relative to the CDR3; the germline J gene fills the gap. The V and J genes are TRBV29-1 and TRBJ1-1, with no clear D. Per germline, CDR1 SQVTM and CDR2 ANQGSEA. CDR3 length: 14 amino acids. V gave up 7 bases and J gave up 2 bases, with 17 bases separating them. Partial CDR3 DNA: TGCAGCGCCGTAGGAGGAAGCGTTAACACTGAA. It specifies CSAVGGSVNTE. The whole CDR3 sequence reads CSAVGGSVNTEAFF. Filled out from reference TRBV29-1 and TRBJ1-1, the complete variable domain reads SAVISQKPSRDICQRGTSLTIQCQVDSQVTMMFWYRQQPGQSLTLIATANQGSEATYESGFVIDKFPISRPNLTFSTLTVSNMSPEDSSIYLCSAVGGSVNTEAFFGQGTRLTVV.

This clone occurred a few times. CDR3 bases read: TGTGCCAGTAGTATAAGAACTAGCGGGAGCCATGAG. Its translation is CASSIRTSGSHE. The complete CDR3 reads CASSIRTSGSHEQFF. The chain uses TRBV19 and TRBJ2-1; TRBD2 matches 11 bases. The CDR3 extends 3 residues past the end of the read, so its final part is completed from the germline J gene. Trimming removed 2 bases from V and 8 bases from J; junction bases left unmatched: 5. The CDR3 totals 15 residues. Germline CDR1 reads LNHDA; CDR2 reads SQIVND (reference sequence).

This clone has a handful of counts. CDR3 DNA, as far as it was read: TGTGCCAGCAGTCTTCAGGGAAGAAACACCGGGGAG. Translating it yields CASSLQGRNTGE. The CDR3, in full, reads CASSLQGRNTGELFF. The rearrangement joins TRBV2 to TRBJ2-2; D perhaps matches TRBD1 (5 bases). The read finishes 3 residues shy of the CDR3 end, and the germline J gene is used to complete it. CDR3 size: 15 residues. V lost 5 bases and J lost 2, with 12 bases in between. CDR1 and CDR2 from the germline V gene are SNHLY and FYNNEI.

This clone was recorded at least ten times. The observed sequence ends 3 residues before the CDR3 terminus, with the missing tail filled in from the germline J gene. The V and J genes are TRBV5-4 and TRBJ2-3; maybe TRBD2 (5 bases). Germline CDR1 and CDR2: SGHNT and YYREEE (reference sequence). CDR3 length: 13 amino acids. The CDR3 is CASSPDYQETQYF. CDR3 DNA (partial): TGTGCCAGCAGCCCCGACTACCAAGAGACG.

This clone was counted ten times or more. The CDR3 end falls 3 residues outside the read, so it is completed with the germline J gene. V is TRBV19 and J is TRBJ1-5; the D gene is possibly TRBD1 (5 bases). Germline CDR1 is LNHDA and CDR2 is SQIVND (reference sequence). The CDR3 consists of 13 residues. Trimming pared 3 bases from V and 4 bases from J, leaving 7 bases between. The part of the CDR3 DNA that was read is TGTGCCAGTAGTATTCGGGGGAATCAGCCC. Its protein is CASSIRGNQP. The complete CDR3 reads CASSIRGNQPQHF.

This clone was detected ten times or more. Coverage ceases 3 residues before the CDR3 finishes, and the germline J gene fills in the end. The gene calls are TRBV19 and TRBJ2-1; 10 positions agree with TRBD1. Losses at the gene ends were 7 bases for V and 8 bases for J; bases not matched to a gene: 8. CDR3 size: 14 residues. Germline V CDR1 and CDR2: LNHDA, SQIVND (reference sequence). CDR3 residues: CASKLGQGSDEQFF. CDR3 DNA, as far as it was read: TGTGCCAGTAAGTTGGGACAGGGGTCCGATGAG.

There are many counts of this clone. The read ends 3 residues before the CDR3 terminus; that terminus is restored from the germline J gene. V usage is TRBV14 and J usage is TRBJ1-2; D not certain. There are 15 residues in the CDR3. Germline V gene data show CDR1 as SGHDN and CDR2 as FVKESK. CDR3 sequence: CASSQALAGFYDYTF. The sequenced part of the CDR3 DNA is TGTGCCAGCAGCCAAGCACTAGCGGGGTTCTACGAC.

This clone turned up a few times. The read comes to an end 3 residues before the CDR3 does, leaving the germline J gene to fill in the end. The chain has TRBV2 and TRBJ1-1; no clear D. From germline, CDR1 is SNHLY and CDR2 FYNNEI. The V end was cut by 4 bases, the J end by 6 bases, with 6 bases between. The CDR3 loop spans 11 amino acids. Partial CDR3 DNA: TGTGCCAGCAGTGTTACAGCTGAA. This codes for CASSVTAE. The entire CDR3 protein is CASSVTAEAFF.

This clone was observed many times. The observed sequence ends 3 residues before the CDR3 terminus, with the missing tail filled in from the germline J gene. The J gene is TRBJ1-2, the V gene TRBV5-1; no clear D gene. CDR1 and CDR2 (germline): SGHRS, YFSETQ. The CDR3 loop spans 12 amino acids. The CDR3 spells CASSRGSYDYTF. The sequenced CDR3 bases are TGCGCCAGCAGCCGGGGTTCCTACGAC.

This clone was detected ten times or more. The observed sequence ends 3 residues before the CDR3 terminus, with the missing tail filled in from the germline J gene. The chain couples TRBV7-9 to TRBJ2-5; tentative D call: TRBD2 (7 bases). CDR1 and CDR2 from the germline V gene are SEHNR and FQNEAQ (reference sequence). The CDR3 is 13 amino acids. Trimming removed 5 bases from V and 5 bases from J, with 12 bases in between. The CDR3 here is CASSPRGAETQYF. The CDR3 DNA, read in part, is TGTGCCAGCAGCCCCCGGGGGGCGGAGACC.

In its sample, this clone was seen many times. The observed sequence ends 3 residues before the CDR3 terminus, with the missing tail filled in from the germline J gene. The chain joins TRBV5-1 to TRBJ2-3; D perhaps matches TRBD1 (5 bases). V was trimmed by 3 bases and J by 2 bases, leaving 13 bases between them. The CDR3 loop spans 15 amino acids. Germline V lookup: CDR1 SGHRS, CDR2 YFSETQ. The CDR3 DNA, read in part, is TGCGCCAGCAGCTCGCCTACAGGCACCACAGATACG. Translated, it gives CASSSPTGTTDT. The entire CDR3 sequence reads CASSSPTGTTDTQYF.